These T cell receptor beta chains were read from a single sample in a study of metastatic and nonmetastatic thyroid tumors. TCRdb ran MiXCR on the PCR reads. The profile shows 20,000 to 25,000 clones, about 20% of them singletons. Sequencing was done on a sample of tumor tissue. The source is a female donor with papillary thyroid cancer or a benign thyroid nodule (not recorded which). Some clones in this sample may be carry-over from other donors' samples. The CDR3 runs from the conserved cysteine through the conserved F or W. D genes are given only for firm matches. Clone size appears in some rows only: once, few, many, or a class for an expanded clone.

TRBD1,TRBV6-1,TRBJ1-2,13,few,CASSLQGIYGYTF,TGTGCCAGCAGCTTACAGGGGATCTATGGCTACACCTTC
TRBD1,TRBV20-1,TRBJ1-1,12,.,CSATGQALEAFF,TGCAGTGCCACTGGACAGGCACTTGAAGCTTTCTTT
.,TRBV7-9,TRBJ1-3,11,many,CASSWGPTANF,TGTGCCAGCAGCTGGGGACCGACCGCGAATTTT
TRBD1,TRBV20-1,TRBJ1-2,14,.,CSARGTGVRGGYTF,TGCAGTGCTAGAGGGACAGGGGTGAGGGGTGGCTACACCTTC
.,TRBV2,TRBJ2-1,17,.,CASSDVTWGASYNEQFF,TGTGCCAGCAGTGATGTTACGTGGGGGGCCTCCTACAATGAGCAGTTCTTC
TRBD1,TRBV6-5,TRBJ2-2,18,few,CASSYSLGQGTNTGELFF,TGTGCCAGCAGTTACTCCCTAGGACAGGGAACGAACACCGGGGAGCTGTTTTTT
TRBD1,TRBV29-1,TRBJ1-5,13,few,CSVAGGVNQPQHF,TGCAGCGTTGCAGGGGGCGTGAATCAGCCCCAGCATTTT
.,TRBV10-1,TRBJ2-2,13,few,CASSDAGTGELFF,TGCGCCAGCAGTGACGCTGGAACCGGGGAGCTGTTTTTT
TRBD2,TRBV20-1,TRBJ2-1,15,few,CSASAGLAGAREQFF,TGCAGTGCTAGCGCTGGACTAGCGGGTGCCAGGGAGCAGTTCTTC
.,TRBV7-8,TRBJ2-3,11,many,CASSLEDTQYF,TGTGCCAGCAGCTTAGAAGATACGCAGTATTTT
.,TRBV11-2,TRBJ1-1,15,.,CASSSITGLNTEAFF,TGTGCCAGCAGCAGTATTACAGGATTGAACACTGAAGCTTTCTTT
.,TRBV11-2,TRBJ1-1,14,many,CASSWENLNTEAFF,TGTGCCAGCAGCTGGGAGAACCTGAACACTGAAGCTTTCTTT
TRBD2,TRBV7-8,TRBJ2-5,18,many,CASSLVVLSAGVGETQYF,TGTGCCAGCAGCTTAGTGGTCCTCTCGGCGGGAGTTGGGGAGACCCAGTACTTC
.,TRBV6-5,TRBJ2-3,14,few,CASSYVPSTDTQYF,TGTGCCAGCAGTTACGTACCGAGCACAGATACGCAGTATTTT
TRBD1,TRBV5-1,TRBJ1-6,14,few,CASSYRGNNSPLHF,TGCGCCAGCAGCTACAGGGGGAATAATTCACCCCTCCACTTT
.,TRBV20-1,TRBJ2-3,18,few,CSARDPGRVSKNTDTQYF,TGCAGTGCTAGAGATCCGGGCAGGGTCAGTAAAAACACAGATACGCAGTATTTT
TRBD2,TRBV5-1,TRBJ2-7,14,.,CASSFPGRASEQYF,TGCGCCAGCAGCTTTCCAGGGAGGGCCTCCGAGCAGTACTTC
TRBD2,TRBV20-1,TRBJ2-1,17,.,CSARDLNSGGSYNEQFF,TGCAGTGCTAGAGATCTAAATAGCGGGGGCTCCTACAATGAGCAGTTCTTC
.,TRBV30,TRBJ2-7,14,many,CAWSRLVTAYEQYF,TGTGCCTGGAGTAGACTAGTAACCGCCTACGAGCAGTACTTC
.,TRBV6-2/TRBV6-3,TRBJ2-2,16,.,CASSRGGVRYTGELFF,TGTGCCAGCAGTCGAGGTGGGGTTAGATACACCGGGGAGCTGTTTTTT
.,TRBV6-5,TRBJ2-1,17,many,CASSRQTSGEGYNEQFF,TGTGCCAGCAGCAGACAGACCTCGGGAGAAGGATACAATGAGCAGTTCTTC
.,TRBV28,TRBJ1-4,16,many,CASSLLTVATNEKLFF,TGTGCCAGCAGTTTACTGACCGTTGCAACTAATGAAAAACTGTTTTTT
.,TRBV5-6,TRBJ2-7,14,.,CASSSLGQSYEQYF,TGTGCCAGCAGCTCCCTAGGACAGTCCTACGAGCAGTACTTC
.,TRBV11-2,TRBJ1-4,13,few,CASSLEVPLKLFF,TGTGCCAGCAGCTTAGAAGTCCCCCTAAAACTGTTTTTT
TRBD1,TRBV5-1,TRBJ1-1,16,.,CASSFGQARMNTEAFF,TGCGCCAGCAGCTTCGGACAGGCACGCATGAACACTGAAGCTTTCTTT
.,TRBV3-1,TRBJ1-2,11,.,CASSDTVGYTF,TGTGCCAGCAGCGATACAGTCGGCTACACCTTC
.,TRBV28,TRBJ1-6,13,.,CASLGHFNSPIHF,TGTGCCAGCCTGGGTCATTTCAATTCACCCATCCACTTT
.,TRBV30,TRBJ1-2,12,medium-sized,CAWSVGGGGYTF,TGTGCCTGGAGTGTCGGAGGGGGAGGCTACACCTTC
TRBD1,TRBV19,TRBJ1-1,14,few,CASATQGRYTEAFF,TGTGCCAGTGCAACACAGGGGAGGTACACTGAAGCTTTCTTT
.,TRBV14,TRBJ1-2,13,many,CASSQRTTYGYTF,TGTGCCAGCAGCCAGAGAACGACCTATGGCTACACCTTC
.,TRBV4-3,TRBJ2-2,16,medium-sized,CASSHDIPQGGGELFF,TGCGCCAGCAGCCATGATATCCCTCAGGGCGGCGGGGAGCTGTTTTTT
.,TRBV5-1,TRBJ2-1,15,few,CASSLTPSSYNEQFF,TGCGCCAGCAGCTTGACTCCGAGCTCCTACAATGAGCAGTTCTTC
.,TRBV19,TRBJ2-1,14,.,CASRRTDSYNEQFF,TGTGCCAGTAGACGGACTGACTCCTACAATGAGCAGTTCTTC
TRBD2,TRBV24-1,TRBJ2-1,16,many,CATSDAGTSGSDEQFF,TGTGCCACCAGTGATGCCGGGACTAGCGGGTCCGATGAGCAGTTCTTC
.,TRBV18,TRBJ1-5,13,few,CAGSPGSNQPQHF,TGTGCCGGCTCACCAGGGAGTAATCAGCCCCAGCATTTT
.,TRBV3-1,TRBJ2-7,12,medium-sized,CASSQPDGYRYF,TGTGCCAGCAGCCAACCAGATGGGTACAGATACTTC
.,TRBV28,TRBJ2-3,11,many,CASTQGNTQYF,TGTGCCAGCACTCAGGGGAATACGCAGTATTTT
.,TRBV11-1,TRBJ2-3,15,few,CATPTGLGITDTQYF,TGTGCCACTCCTACAGGGCTTGGTATTACAGATACGCAGTATTTT
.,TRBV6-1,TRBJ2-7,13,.,CASRMTVSYEQYF,TGTGCCAGCAGGATGACAGTCTCCTACGAGCAGTACTTC
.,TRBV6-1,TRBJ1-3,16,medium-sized,CASSRSSQHSGNTIYF,TGTGCCAGCAGTCGCTCTAGTCAGCACTCTGGAAACACCATATATTTT
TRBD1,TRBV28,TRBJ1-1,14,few,CASRGGQLNTEAFF,TGTGCCAGCAGGGGGGGACAGTTGAACACTGAAGCTTTCTTT
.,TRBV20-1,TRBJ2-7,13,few,CSASRENGYEQYF,TGCAGTGCTAGCCGGGAAAATGGCTACGAGCAGTACTTC
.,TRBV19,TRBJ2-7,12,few,CASSEVGDEQYF,TGTGCCAGCAGTGAAGTGGGAGACGAGCAGTACTTC
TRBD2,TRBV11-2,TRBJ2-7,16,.,CASSRWTSGSSYEQYF,TGTGCCAGCAGCCGATGGACTAGCGGGAGCTCCTACGAGCAGTACTTC
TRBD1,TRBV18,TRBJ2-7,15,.,CASSLAGTGGYEQYF,TGTGCCAGCTCACTCGCCGGGACAGGGGGCTACGAGCAGTACTTC
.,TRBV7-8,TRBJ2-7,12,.,CASSLARHEQYF,TGTGCCAGCAGCTTAGCCCGCCACGAGCAGTACTTC
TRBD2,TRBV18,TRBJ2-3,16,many,CASSPQRTSGGDTQYF,TGTGCCAGCTCACCACAAAGGACTAGCGGGGGAGATACGCAGTATTTT
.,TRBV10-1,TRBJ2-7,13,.,CASSEYSAYEQYF,TGCGCCAGCAGTGAGTACTCGGCCTACGAGCAGTACTTC
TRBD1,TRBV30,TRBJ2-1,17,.,CAWGVWGTGGIYNEQFF,TGTGCCTGGGGGGTGTGGGGGACAGGGGGCATATACAATGAGCAGTTCTTC
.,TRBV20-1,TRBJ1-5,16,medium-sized,CSAPDLRDRKNQPQHF,TGCAGTGCTCCTGACCTACGAGACAGGAAAAATCAGCCCCAGCATTTT
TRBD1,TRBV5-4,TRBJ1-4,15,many,CASSERTGVGEKLFF,TGTGCCAGCAGCGAACGGACAGGGGTTGGGGAAAAACTGTTTTTT
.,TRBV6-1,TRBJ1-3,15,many,CAGRDWDVSGNTIYF,TGTGCCGGACGGGATTGGGACGTTTCTGGAAACACCATATATTTT
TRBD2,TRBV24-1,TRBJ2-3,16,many,CATSDSRLAGTDTQYF,TGTGCCACCAGTGATTCTAGACTAGCGGGGACAGATACGCAGTATTTT
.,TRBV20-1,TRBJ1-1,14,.,CSARDESLNTEAFF,TGCAGTGCTAGGGATGAGTCCTTGAACACTGAAGCTTTCTTT
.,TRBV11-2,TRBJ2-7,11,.,CASSSRYEQYF,TGTGCCAGCAGCTCAAGATACGAGCAGTACTTC
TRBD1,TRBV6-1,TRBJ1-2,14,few,CASSETGARDGYTF,TGTGCCAGCAGTGAGACAGGGGCAAGGGATGGCTACACCTTC
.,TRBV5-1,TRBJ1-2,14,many,CASSQGQPAYGYTF,TGCGCCAGCAGCCAAGGGCAGCCGGCCTATGGCTACACCTTC
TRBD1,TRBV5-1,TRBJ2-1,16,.,CASSLEWTGLGNEQFF,TGCGCCAGCAGCTTGGAGTGGACAGGGCTTGGAAATGAGCAGTTCTTC
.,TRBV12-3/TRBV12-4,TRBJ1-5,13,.,CASSFVEGQPQHF,TGTGCCAGCAGTTTCGTGGAGGGACAGCCCCAGCATTTT
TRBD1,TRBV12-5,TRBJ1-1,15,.,CASGLVTGVRTEAFF,TGTGCTAGTGGATTAGTAACAGGGGTGAGAACTGAAGCTTTCTTT